This passage covers 11 T cell receptor beta chains from one sample sequenced in a study of T cells after posttransplantation cyclophosphamide (dated by TCRdb to 2016 to 2017). Receptors were amplified or captured by the immunoSEQ multiplex PCR assay. This immuneACCESS table, as held by TCRdb, lists in-frame sequences with V and J called but not all clones. Of the missing ones, under half trace to an unresolved V gene in checked studies; the others have no known cause. Within this sample are 20,000 to 25,000 clones, with 70% to 90% of them counted one time only. About 7.9% of the sample lies in the top ten. The control cohort consisted of 11 patients who had myeloablative marrow transplants with methotrexate plus a calcineurin inhibitor and who were sampled 1 year after transplant. This material consisted of PBMCs, taken after an allogeneic stem cell transplant with a calcineurin inhibitor and methotrexate. The receptors come from a female patient aged 50-60 years who received an allogeneic stem cell transplant from an unrelated donor, was CMV-positive, and had chronic GVHD only. After a transplant, certain T cells may trace back to the graft donor.

The CDR3 nucleotides read TGTGCCAGCAGAACTGGACTAAACCAAGAGACCCAGTACTTC. Encoded protein: CASRTGLNQETQYF. The J gene is TRBJ2-5, the V gene TRBV27; perhaps TRBD2 as D (6 bases). The CDR3 has 14 residues. Germline V gene data show CDR1 as MNHEY and CDR2 as SMNVEV (reference sequence). Trimming left V 6 bases short and J 0 bases short, with 11 bases between.

This chain joins TRBV2 and TRBJ1-2; no clear D gene. CDR3 length: 13 residues. Trimming stripped 3 bases from V and 8 bases from J, with 13 bases between. Germline V gene data show CDR1 as SNHLY and CDR2 as FYNNEI. The CDR3 region is CASSEVRSYGYTF. CDR3 in DNA: TGTGCCAGCAGTGAGGTCCGGTCCTACGGCTACACCTTC.

The chain employs TRBV15 and TRBJ2-3; 10 bases line up with TRBD2. Trimming took 2 bases from V and 3 from J; bases not matched to a gene: 2. Germline assignment: CDR1 LNHNV and CDR2 YYDKDF (reference sequence). This CDR3 is built from 15 residues. CDR3 protein: CATSRWTSGTDTQYF. The CDR3 DNA reads as TGTGCCACCAGCAGATGGACTAGCGGAACAGATACGCAGTATTTT.

Remarks on this clone: One end of the junction fails to match germline, which may point to a read error. V and J are TRBV10-2 and TRBJ1-5, with D perhaps matching TRBD1 (6 bases). The CDR3 loop spans 16 amino acids. Germline values: CDR1 WSHSY, CDR2 SAAADI. CDR3 in DNA: TGCGCCAGCACTGAGACAGGACTAGGGCTCAATCAGCCCCAGCATTTT. This encodes CASTETGLGLNQPQHF.

The CDR3 region is CASSFSGSNTDTQYF. The CDR3 bases are TGTGCCAGCAGCTTTAGCGGGAGTAACACAGATACGCAGTATTTT. V and J are TRBV7-3 and TRBJ2-3; 9 nucleotides match TRBD2. CDR1 is SGHTA, CDR2 FQGTGA, per germline. Trimming cost V 3 bases and J 2 bases; bases outside gene matches: 3. The CDR3 consists of 15 residues.

The chain's CDR3 is CASSYSGAPDTQYF. DNA of the CDR3: TGTGCCAGCAGTTACTCGGGCGCGCCAGATACGCAGTATTTT. The rearrangement links TRBV6-5 to TRBJ2-3; D call uncertain. This CDR3 contains 14 residues. CDR1 is MNHEY, CDR2 SVGAGI, per germline. V was pared by 0 bases and J by 4 bases, with 8 bases between.

Only one count was recorded for this clone. The rearrangement uses TRBV5-1 and TRBJ1-2; 7 nucleotides agree with TRBD1. The J segment lost 7 bases and the V segment lost 2 bases, leaving 11 bases of the junction unmatched. Germline V lookup: CDR1 SGHRS, CDR2 YFSETQ. The CDR3 is made up of 15 amino acids. CDR3 DNA: TGCGCCAGCAGCTTAGCTACAGGGGTGGAGGCTGGCTACACCTTC. This translates into CASSLATGVEAGYTF. Combining the CDR3 with reference TRBV5-1 and TRBJ1-2 gives the whole variable domain KAGVTQTPRYLIKTRGQQVTLSCSPISGHRSVSWYQQTPGQGLQFLFEYFSETQRNKGNFPGRFSGRQFSNSRSEMNVSTLELGDSALYLCASSLATGVEAGYTFGSGTRLTVV.

The chain recombines TRBV10-3 with TRBJ2-7; D perhaps matches TRBD1 (5 bases). The germline gives CDR1 ENHRY, CDR2 SYGVKD. The V and J ends lost 1 base and 0 bases respectively, with 16 bases between them. The CDR3 contains 17 residues. CDR3 DNA sequence: TGTGCCATCAGTGAGTACAGACAGACCGACCGCTCCTACGAGCAGTACTTC. Its protein is CAISEYRQTDRSYEQYF.

The chain joins TRBV7-9 to TRBJ2-1; TRBD2 matches at 8 bases. With 3 bases clipped from V and 6 bases from J, the junction kept 10 bases outside the gene matches. This CDR3 comprises 16 residues. The germline CDR1 and CDR2 sequences are SEHNR and FQNEAQ (reference sequence). Written as DNA, the CDR3 is TGTGCCAGCAGCTTGGTAGCGGGAAAATTATCCAATGAGCAGTTCTTC. Translation gives CASSLVAGKLSNEQFF.

CDR3 coding DNA: TGCGCCAGCAGCGCCTCTGACAGGCGCGAGCAGTACTTC. Translated: CASSASDRREQYF. The chain recombines TRBV5-1 with TRBJ2-7, with D tentatively TRBD1 (6 bases). V lost 4 bases and J 6 bases, leaving 14 bases between the germline ends. Germline lookup yields CDR1 SGHRS and CDR2 YFSETQ. CDR3 length: 13 residues.

The chain joins TRBV5-4 to TRBJ2-7, with 9 bases aligning to TRBD1. There are 14 residues in the CDR3. CDR1 and CDR2 (germline): SGHNT, YYREEE (reference sequence). V was pared by 3 bases and J by 4 bases, with 5 bases of the junction left unmatched. The CDR3 here is CASSYRGQEYEQYF. The CDR3 nucleotides read TGTGCCAGCAGCTACAGGGGGCAAGAGTACGAGCAGTACTTC.